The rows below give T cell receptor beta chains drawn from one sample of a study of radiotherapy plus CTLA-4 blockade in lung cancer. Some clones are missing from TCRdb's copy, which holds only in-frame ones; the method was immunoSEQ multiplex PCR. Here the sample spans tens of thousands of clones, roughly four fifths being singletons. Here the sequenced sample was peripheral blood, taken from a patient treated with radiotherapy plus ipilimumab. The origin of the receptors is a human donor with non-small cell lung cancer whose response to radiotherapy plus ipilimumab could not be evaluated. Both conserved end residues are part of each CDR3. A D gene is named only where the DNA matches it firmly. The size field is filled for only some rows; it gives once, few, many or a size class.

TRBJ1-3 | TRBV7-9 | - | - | TGTGCCAGCAGTTCCGGACAGCCCAACTCTGGAAACACCATATATTTT | CASSSGQPNSGNTIYF
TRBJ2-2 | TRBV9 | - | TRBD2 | TGTGCCAGCAGCGGGGTAGCGGGGCGGGTCGGGGAGCTGTTTTTT | CASSGVAGRVGELFF
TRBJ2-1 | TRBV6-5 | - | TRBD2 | TGTGCCAGCAGCCTACTAGCGGGGGTCGGCGATGAGCAGTTCTTC | CASSLLAGVGDEQFF
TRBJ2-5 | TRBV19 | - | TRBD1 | TGTGCCAGTAGTGACAGGGCGAGGGAGACCCAGTACTTC | CASSDRARETQYF
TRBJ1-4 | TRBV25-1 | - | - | TGTGCCAGCAGTGAGGGCAATGAAAAACTGTTTTTT | CASSEGNEKLFF
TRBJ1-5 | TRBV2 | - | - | TGTGCCAGCAGCGCAGACAGGACTGGCAATCAGCCCCAGCATTTT | CASSADRTGNQPQHF
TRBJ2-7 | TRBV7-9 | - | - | TGTGCCAGCAGCTTGGCGGGACTCAGAGGACTCCACGAGCAGTACTTC | CASSLAGLRGLHEQYF
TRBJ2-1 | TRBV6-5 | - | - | TGTGCCAGCAGTTCCCTCCACAATGAGCAGTTCTTC | CASSSLHNEQFF
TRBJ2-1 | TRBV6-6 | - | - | TGTGCCGATGGCGGCTCCTACAATGAGCAGTTCTTC | CADGGSYNEQFF
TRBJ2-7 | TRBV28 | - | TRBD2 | TGTGCCAGCAGGCAGACTAGCGGGACTCTTAATAAGTACTTC | CASRQTSGTLNKYF
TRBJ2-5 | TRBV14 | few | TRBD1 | TGTGCCAGCAGCCGCTGGGACAGGGGGCGAAAGCAGTACTTC | CASSRWDRGRKQYF
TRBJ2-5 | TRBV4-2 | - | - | TGTGCCAGCAGCCTCGCGGGGACCAGGGAGACCCAGTACTTC | CASSLAGTRETQYF
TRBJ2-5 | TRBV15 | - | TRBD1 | TGTGCCACCAGCAAGAGGATTCACAGGGGCCAAGAGACCCAGTACTTC | CATSKRIHRGQETQYF
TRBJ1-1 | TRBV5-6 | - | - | TGTGCCAGCAGCTTGGCTATCTCCACTGAAGCTTTCTTT | CASSLAISTEAFF
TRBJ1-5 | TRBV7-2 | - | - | TGTGCCAGCAGCTGGGGGGGGCAGCCACCGCATTTT | CASSWGGQPPHF
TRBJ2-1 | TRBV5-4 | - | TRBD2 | TGTGCCAGCAGCTTGGACGGGAGGTCCACAATTGATGAGCAGTTCTTC | CASSLDGRSTIDEQFF
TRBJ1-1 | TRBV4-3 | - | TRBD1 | TGCGCCAGCAGCCAAGTGGGACAGCCGAACACTGAAGCTTTCTTT | CASSQVGQPNTEAFF
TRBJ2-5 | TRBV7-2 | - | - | TGTGCCAGCAGCTTAGGGGTGGGCGGGGTGGAGACCCAGTACTTC | CASSLGVGGVETQYF
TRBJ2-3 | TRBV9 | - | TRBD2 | TGTGCCAGCAGCCGAGAAAGGGGACTAGCGGGGGGGATGGCAGATACGCAGTATTTT | CASSRERGLAGGMADTQYF
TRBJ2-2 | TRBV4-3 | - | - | TGCGCCAGCAGCCAAGGATCGGCGGTACGGGAGCTGTTTTTT | CASSQGSAVRELFF
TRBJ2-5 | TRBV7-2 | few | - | TGTGCCAGCAGCACCAGACAAGCCCGTGTGACCCAGTACTTC | CASSTRQARVTQYF
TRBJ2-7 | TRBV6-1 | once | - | TGTGCCAGCAGACCCGGGATCTACGAGCAGTACTTC | CASRPGIYEQYF
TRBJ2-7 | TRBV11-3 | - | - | TGTGCCAGCAGCTTCAGGAGGGAGGACTCCTACGAGCAGTACTTC | CASSFRREDSYEQYF
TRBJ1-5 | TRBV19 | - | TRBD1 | TGTGCCAGTAGTACATCCGGGACAGGGCTTAGGCAGCCCCAGCATTTT | CASSTSGTGLRQPQHF
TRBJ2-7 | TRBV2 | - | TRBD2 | TGTGCCAGCAGTTTACTAGCGGCAAACTACGAGCAGTACTTC | CASSLLAANYEQYF
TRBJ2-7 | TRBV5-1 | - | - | TGCGCCAGCAGCTCGGGGTGGCAAAACGAGCAGTACTTC | CASSSGWQNEQYF
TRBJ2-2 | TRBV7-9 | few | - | TGTGCCAGCAGCTTCGACAGAGCGAACACCGGGGAGCTGTTTTTT | CASSFDRANTGELFF
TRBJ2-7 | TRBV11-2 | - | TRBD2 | TGTGCCAGCAGCTTAGTAGGGCGACTAGCGGGAGCATACGAGCAGTACTTC | CASSLVGRLAGAYEQYF
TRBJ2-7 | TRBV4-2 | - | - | TGTGCCAGCAGCCAAGATAAGAGGTGGCGGGACCCCCTGGACGAGCAGTACTTC | CASSQDKRWRDPLDEQYF
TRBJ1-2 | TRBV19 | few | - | TGTGCCAGTAGTGTAAGGACGGACTCCTATGGCTACACCTTC | CASSVRTDSYGYTF
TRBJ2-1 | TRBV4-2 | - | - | TGTGCCAGCAGCTTCCGGGACTCCCCCTACAATGAGCAGTTCTTC | CASSFRDSPYNEQFF
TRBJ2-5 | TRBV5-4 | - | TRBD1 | TGTGCCAGCAGCCCGAGGACAGGGGTAGAGACCCAGTACTTC | CASSPRTGVETQYF
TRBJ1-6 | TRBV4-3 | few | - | TGCGCCAGCAGCCAAGAGGGGGGATCACCCCTCCACTTT | CASSQEGGSPLHF
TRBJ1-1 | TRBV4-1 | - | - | TGCGCCAGCAGCTTACGAGTAGGGGCAGTTGAAGCTTTCTTT | CASSLRVGAVEAFF
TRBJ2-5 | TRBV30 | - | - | TGTGCCTGGACCCCAGTAGGGGGGGGGCTAGAAGAGACCCAGTACTTC | CAWTPVGGGLEETQYF
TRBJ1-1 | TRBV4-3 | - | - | TGCGCCAGCAGCCGGGACTGGAGGGGAGAAGACACTGAAGCTTTCTTT | CASSRDWRGEDTEAFF
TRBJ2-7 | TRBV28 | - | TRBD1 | TGTGCCAGCAGCCCCGGGACAGGGGGCGACGAGCAGTACTTC | CASSPGTGGDEQYF
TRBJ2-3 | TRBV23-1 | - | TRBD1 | TGCGCCAGCAGTCAATGGACAGGGTCAGATACGCAGTATTTT | CASSQWTGSDTQYF
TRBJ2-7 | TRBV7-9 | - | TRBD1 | TGTGCCAGCAGCTCCCAGGAGGGACAGGGGTACTACGAGCAGTACTTC | CASSSQEGQGYYEQYF
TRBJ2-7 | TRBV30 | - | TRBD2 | TGTGCCCTTAGAAGCGGGAGGACCTCCTACGAGCAGTACTTC | CALRSGRTSYEQYF
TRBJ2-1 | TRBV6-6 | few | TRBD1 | TGTGCCAGCAGCCGGGACAGGTACTACAATGAGCAGTTCTTC | CASSRDRYYNEQFF
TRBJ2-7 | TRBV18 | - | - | TGTGCCAGCTCACCCACGGGGAGCCCCTACGAGCAGTACTTC | CASSPTGSPYEQYF
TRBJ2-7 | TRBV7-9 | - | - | TGTGCCAGCAGCTTAGTACAGGGCGAGCAGTACTTC | CASSLVQGEQYF
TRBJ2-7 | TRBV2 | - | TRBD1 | TGCGCCAGCAGATTCACAGGGGGCGAGCAGTACTTC | CASRFTGGEQYF
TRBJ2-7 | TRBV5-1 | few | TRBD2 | TGCGCCAGCAGCTTGGGTCTAGCGGGGGGTACCGTCTACGAGCAGTACTTC | CASSLGLAGGTVYEQYF
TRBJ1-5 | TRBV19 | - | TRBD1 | TGTGCCAGTAGTAACCAGGACAGGGGAGTCAATCAGCCCCAGCATTTT | CASSNQDRGVNQPQHF
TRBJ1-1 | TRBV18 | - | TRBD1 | TGTGCCAGCTCACCTGGAACAGGGGTGAACACTGAAGCTTTCTTT | CASSPGTGVNTEAFF
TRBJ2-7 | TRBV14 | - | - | TGTGCCAGCAGCCTCTATAATGGCGAGCAGTACTTC | CASSLYNGEQYF
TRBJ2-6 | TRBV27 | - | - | TGTGCCAGCAGTTTAAGTTCTTTCGGACAGCATATCTCTGGGGCCAACGTCCTGACTTTC | CASSLSSFGQHISGANVLTF
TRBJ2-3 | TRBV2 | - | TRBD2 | TGTGCCAGCAAGGAGGCACTAGCGGGAGGGCCAGGGCAGTATTTT | CASKEALAGGPGQYF
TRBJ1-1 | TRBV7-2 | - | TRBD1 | TGTGCCAGCAGCTTAGAGGTGACAGGGGTCGGCACTGAAGCTTTCTTT | CASSLEVTGVGTEAFF
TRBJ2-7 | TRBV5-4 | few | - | TGTGCCAGCAGCCCGGGGGCTAGCGGTTACGAGCAGTACTTC | CASSPGASGYEQYF
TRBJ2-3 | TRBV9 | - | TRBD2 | TGTGCCAGCGCCGCGGGGGGCACAGATACGCAGTATTTT | CASAAGGTDTQYF
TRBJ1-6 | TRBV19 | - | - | TGTGCCAGTAGTTCCGGACAGTATAATTCACCCCTCCACTTT | CASSSGQYNSPLHF
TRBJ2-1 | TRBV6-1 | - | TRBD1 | TGTGCCAGCAGTGAAGGACAGGGAACCTACAATGAGCAGTTCTTC | CASSEGQGTYNEQFF
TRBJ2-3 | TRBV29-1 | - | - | TGCAGCGCCGGGGAAGGGATAGGCACAGATACGCAGTATTTT | CSAGEGIGTDTQYF
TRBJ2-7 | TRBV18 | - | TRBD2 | TGTGCCAGCTCAGGGTCGGGGGGTCTTACCTACGAGCAGTACTTC | CASSGSGGLTYEQYF